This T cell receptor (beta chain) was found in a study of T cells in Graves' hyperthyroidism and ophthalmopathy. TCR beta CDR3 regions were amplified from RNA. The HTBI primer set drove a first-round RT-PCR of the TCR CDR3. One entry per CDR3 protein, called by TCRdb with MiXCR from the multiplex PCR reads. Here the sample spans 300,000 to 400,000 distinct CDR3 sequences, 14% being singletons. Whole-study results and caveats: Through a model of 13 V-J features, ophthalmopathy was separated from stable hyperthyroidism.

Germline-derived CDR1 and CDR2 are SNHLY and FYNNEI. The CDR3 consists of 11 residues. Trimming cost V 8 bases and J 3 bases, with 8 bases left between them. Recently diagnosed hyperthyroidism of less than 2 months' duration affected patients aged 18 to 65. This clonotype was detected many times. Its specificity is not known. The sample was blood. This TCR came from a woman aged 25 to 39 with Graves' hyperthyroidism. The chain links TRBV2 to TRBJ2-7; D gene unclear. The CDR3 nucleotides are TGTGCCAGCTCTGACAACTACGAGCAGTACTTC. Protein product: CASSDNYEQYF.